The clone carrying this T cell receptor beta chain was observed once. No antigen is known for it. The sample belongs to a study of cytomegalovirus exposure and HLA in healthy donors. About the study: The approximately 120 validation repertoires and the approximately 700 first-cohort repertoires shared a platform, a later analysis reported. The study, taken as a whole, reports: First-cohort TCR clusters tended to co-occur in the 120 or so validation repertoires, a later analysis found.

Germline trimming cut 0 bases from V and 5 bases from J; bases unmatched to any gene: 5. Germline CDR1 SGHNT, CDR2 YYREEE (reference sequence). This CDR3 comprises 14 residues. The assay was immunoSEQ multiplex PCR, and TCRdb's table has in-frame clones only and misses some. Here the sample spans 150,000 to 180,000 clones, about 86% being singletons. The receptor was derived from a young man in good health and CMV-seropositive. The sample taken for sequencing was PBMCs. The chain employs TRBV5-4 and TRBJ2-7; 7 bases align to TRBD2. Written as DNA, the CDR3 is TGTGCCAGCAGCTTGGTGGGACTATGGGACGAGCAGTACTTC. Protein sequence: CASSLVGLWDEQYF.